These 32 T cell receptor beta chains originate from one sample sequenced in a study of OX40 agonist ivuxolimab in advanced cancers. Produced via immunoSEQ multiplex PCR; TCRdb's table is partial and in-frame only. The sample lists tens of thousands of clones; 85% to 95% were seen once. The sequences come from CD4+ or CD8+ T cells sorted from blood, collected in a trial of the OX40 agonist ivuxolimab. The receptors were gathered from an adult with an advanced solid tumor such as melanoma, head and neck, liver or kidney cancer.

This CDR3 is CATGQGAPYEQYF. CDR3 nucleotide sequence: TGCGCCACTGGACAGGGGGCCCCCTACGAGCAGTACTTC. The rearrangement links TRBV10-2 to TRBJ2-7; 11 nucleotides align to TRBD1. Germline assignment: CDR1 WSHSY and CDR2 SAAADI. The CDR3 has 13 amino acids. The V gene end was trimmed by 10 bases and the J gene end by 2 bases; junction bases not matched to a gene: 4.

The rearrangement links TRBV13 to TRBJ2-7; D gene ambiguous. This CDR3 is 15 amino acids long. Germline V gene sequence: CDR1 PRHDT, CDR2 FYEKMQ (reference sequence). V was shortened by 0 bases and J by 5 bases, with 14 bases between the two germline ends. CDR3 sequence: CASSLGLVGSHEQYF. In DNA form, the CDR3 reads TGTGCCAGCAGCTTAGGGCTAGTTGGGTCCCACGAGCAGTACTTC.

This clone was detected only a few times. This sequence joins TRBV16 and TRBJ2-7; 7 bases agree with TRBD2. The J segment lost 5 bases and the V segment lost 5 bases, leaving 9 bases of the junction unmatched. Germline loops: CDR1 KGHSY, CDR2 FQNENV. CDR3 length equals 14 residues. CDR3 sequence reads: CASSWGLNRNEQYF. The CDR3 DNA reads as TGTGCCAGCAGCTGGGGACTAAATCGGAACGAGCAGTACTTC.

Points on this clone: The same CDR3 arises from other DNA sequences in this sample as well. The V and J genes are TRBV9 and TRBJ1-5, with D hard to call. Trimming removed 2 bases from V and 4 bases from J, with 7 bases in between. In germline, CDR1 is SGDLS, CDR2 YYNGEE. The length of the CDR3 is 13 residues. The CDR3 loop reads CASSVGSNQPQHF. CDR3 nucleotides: TGTGCCAGCAGCGTCGGGTCTAATCAGCCCCAGCATTTT.

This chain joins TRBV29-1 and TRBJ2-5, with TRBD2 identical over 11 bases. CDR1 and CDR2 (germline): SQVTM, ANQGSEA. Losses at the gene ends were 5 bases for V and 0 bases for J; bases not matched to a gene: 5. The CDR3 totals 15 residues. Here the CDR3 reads CSVSGTSGYQETQYF. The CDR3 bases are TGCAGCGTTTCCGGGACTAGCGGTTACCAAGAGACCCAGTACTTC.

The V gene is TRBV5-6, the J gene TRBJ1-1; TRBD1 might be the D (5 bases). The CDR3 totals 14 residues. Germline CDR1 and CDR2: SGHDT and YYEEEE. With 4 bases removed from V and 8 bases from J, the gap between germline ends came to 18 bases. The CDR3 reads CASSPLTGRPEAFF. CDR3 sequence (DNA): TGTGCCAGCAGCCCGCTCACAGGTAGGCCAGAAGCTTTCTTT.

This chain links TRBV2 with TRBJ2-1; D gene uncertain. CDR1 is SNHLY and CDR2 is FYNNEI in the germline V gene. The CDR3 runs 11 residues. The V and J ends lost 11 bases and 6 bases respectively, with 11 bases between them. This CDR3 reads CAFHTGNEQFF. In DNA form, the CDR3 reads TGTGCCTTCCATACGGGCAATGAGCAGTTCTTC.

For the CDR3, the DNA is TGTGCCAGCAGCCCCAGCCTTGGGGCGAACACTGAAGCTTTCTTT. This gives the protein CASSPSLGANTEAFF. The V gene is TRBV7-6, the J gene TRBJ1-1, with TRBD1 as a possible D gene (5 bases). This CDR3 comprises 15 residues. Per the germline V gene, CDR1 is SGHVS and CDR2 is FNYEAQ. V was clipped by 5 bases and J by 1 base, with 14 bases between them.

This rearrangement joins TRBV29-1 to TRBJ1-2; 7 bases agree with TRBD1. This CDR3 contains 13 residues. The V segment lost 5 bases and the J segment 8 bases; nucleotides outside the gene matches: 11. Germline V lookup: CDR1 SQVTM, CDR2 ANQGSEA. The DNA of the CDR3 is TGCAGCGTTCGGGCGGAGGGGGCAAGGGGCTACACCTTC. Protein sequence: CSVRAEGARGYTF.

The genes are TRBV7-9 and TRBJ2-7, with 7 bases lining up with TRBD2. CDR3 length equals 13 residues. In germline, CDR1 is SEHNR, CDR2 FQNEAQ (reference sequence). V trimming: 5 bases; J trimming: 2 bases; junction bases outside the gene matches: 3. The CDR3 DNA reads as TGTGCCAGCAGCCTGAGCGGGGCCTACGAGCAGTACTTC. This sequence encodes CASSLSGAYEQYF.

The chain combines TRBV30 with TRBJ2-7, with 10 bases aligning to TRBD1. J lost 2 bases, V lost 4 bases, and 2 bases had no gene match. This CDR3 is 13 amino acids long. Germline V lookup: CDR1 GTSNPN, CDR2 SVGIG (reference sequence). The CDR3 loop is CAWMGTGAYEQYF. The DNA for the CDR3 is TGTGCCTGGATGGGGACAGGGGCCTACGAGCAGTACTTC.

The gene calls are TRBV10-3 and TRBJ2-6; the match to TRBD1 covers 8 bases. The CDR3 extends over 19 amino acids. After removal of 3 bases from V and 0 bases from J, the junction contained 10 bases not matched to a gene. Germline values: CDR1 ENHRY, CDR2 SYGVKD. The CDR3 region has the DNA TGTGCCATCAGTGACCCCGACAGGGGTACCCCCTCTGGGGCCAACGTCCTGACTTTC. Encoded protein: CAISDPDRGTPSGANVLTF.

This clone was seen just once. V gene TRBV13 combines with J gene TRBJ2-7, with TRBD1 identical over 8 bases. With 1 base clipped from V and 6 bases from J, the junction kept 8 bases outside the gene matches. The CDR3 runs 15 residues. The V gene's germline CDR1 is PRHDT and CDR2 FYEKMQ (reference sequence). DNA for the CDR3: TGTGCCAGCAGCTTAGCCGGACAGGGAACTTTCGAGCAGTACTTC. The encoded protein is CASSLAGQGTFEQYF. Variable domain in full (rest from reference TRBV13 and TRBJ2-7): AAGVIQSPRHLIKEKRETATLKCYPIPRHDTVYWYQQGPGQDPQFLISFYEKMQSDKGSIPDRFSAQQFSDYHSELNMSSLELGDSALYFCASSLAGQGTFEQYFGPGTRLTVT.

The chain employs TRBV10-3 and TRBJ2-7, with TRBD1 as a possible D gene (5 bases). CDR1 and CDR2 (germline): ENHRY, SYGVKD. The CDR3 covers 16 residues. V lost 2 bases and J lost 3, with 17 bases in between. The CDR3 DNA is TGTGCCATCAGTGAGGTAGCTTCAGGGCCCGGCTACGAGCAGTACTTC. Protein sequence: CAISEVASGPGYEQYF.

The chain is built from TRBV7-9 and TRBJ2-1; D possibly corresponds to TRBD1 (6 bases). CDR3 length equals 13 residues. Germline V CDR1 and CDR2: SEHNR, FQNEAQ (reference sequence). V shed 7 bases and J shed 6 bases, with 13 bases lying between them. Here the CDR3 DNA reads TGTGCCAGCATCAAGGACAGAATCAATGAGCAGTTCTTC. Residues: CASIKDRINEQFF.

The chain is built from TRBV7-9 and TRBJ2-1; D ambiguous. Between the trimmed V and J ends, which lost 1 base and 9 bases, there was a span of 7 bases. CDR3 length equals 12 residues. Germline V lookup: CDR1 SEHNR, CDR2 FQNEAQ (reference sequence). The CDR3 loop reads CASSLDPGEQFF. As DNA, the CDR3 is TGTGCCAGCAGCTTAGACCCAGGTGAGCAGTTCTTC. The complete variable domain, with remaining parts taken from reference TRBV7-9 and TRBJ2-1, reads DTGVSQNPRHKITKRGQNVTFRCDPISEHNRLYWYRQTLGQGPEFLTYFQNEAQLEKSRLLSDRFSAERPKGSFSTLEIQRTEQGDSAMYLCASSLDPGEQFFGPGTRLTVL.

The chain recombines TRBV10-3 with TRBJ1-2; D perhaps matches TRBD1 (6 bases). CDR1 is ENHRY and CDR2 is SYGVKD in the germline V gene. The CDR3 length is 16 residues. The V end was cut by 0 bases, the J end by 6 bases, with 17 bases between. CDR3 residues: CAISESVGRGLDGYTF. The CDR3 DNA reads TGTGCCATCAGTGAGTCGGTGGGCAGGGGCCTCGATGGCTACACCTTC.

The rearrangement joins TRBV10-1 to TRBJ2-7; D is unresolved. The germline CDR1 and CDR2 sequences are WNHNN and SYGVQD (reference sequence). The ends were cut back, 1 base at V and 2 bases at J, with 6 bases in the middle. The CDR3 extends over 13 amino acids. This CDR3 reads CASSEWVPYEQYF. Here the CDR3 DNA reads TGCGCCAGCAGTGAGTGGGTCCCCTACGAGCAGTACTTC.

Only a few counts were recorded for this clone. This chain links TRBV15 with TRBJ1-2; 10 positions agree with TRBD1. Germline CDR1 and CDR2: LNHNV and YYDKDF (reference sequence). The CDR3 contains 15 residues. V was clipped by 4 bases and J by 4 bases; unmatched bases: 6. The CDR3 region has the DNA TGTGCCACCAGCACTCGGACAGGGGGGATCTATGGCTACACCTTC. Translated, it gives CATSTRTGGIYGYTF.

The CDR3 region has the DNA TGTGCCAGCAGCCAAGGGACAGGGGGCAATCAGCCCCAGCATTTT. This translates into CASSQGTGGNQPQHF. This chain uses TRBV27 with TRBJ1-5; 10 bases match TRBD1. V lost 6 bases to trimming and J lost 2 bases; unmatched junction nucleotides: 4. The CDR3 runs to 15 residues. CDR1 and CDR2 (germline): MNHEY, SMNVEV (reference sequence).

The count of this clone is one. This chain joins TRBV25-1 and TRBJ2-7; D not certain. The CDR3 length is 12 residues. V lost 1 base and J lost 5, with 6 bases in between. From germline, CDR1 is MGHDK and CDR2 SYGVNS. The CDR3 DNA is TGTGCCAGCAGTGAATTTGACCACGAGCAGTACTTC. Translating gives CASSEFDHEQYF.

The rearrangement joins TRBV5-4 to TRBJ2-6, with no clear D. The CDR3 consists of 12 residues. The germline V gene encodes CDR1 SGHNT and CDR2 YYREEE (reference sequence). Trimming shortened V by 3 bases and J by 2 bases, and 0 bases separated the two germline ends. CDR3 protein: CASSSGANVLTF. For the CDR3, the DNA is TGTGCCAGCAGCTCTGGGGCCAACGTCCTGACTTTC. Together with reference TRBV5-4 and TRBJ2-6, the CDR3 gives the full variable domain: ETGVTQSPTHLIKTRGQQVTLRCSSQSGHNTVSWYQQALGQGPQFIFQYYREEENGRGNFPPRFSGLQFPNYSSELNVNALELDDSALYLCASSSGANVLTFGAGSRLTVL.

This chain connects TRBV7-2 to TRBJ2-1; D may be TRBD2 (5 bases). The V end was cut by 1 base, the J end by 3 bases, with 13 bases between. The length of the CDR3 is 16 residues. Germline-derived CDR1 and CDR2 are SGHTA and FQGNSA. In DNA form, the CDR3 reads TGTGCCAGCAGCTTAGAGGTTAGCGAGTTCTACAATGAGCAGTTCTTC. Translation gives CASSLEVSEFYNEQFF.

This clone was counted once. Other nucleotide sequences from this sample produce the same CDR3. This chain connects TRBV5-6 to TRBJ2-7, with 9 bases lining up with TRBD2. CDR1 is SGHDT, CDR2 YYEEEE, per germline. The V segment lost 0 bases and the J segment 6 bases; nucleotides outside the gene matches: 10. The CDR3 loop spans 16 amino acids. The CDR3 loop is CASSLDLREGGVEQYF. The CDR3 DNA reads TGTGCCAGCAGCTTGGACTTGCGGGAGGGGGGGGTCGAGCAGTACTTC.

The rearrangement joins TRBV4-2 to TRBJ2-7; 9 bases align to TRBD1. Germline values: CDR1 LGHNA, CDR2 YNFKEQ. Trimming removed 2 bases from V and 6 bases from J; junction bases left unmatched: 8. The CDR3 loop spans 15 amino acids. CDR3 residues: CASSQNRGPTSEQYF. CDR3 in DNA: TGTGCCAGCAGCCAAAACAGGGGGCCCACTAGCGAGCAGTACTTC.

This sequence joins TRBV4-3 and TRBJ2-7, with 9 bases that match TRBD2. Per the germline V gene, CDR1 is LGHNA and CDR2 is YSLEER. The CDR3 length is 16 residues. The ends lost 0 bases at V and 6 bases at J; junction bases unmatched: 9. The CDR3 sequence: CASSQDRLAGSTEQYF. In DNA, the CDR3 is TGCGCCAGCAGCCAAGATAGGCTAGCGGGGTCGACCGAGCAGTACTTC.

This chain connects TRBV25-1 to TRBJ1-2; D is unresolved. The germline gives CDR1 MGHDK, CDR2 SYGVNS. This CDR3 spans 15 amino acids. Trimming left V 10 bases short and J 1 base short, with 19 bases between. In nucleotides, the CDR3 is TGTGCCAACCTAAGTCCCGCATCCCATAACTATGGCTACACCTTC. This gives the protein CANLSPASHNYGYTF.

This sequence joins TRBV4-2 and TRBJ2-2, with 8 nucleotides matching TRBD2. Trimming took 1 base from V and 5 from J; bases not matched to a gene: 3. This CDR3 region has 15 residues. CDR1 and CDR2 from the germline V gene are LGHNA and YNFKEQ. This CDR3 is CASSQGTSLTGELFF. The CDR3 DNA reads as TGTGCCAGCAGCCAAGGGACTAGCCTGACCGGGGAGCTGTTTTTT.

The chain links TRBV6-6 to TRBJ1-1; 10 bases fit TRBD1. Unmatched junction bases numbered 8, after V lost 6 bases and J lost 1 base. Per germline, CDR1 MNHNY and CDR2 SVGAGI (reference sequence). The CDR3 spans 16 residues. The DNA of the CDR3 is TGTGCCAGCAGGTTCCCGGGACAGGGGAAGAACACTGAAGCTTTCTTT. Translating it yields CASRFPGQGKNTEAFF.

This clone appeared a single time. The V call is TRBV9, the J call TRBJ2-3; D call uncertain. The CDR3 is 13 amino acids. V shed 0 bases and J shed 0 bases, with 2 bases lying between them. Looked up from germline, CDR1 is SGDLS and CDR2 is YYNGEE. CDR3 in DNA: TGTGCCAGCAGCGTAGCGAGCACAGATACGCAGTATTTT. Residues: CASSVASTDTQYF.

The CDR3 DNA reads as TGTGCCAGCAGCTTAACGGGACAGGGGGCCGTAACTGAAGCTTTCTTT. Protein sequence: CASSLTGQGAVTEAFF. V gene TRBV9 combines with J gene TRBJ1-1; 12 nucleotides align to TRBD1. V shed 4 bases, J shed 5 bases, and the junction held 9 bases outside the gene matches. The CDR3 is made up of 16 amino acids. Germline assignment: CDR1 SGDLS and CDR2 YYNGEE.

The CDR3 DNA follows: TGTGCCAGCAGCTTAGAGGCGACCCAGTACTTC. Protein sequence: CASSLEATQYF. V and J are TRBV7-9 and TRBJ2-5; D remains ambiguous. Trimming shortened V by 1 base and J by 7 bases, and 4 bases separated the two germline ends. The germline gives CDR1 SEHNR, CDR2 FQNEAQ (reference sequence). This CDR3 region has 11 residues.